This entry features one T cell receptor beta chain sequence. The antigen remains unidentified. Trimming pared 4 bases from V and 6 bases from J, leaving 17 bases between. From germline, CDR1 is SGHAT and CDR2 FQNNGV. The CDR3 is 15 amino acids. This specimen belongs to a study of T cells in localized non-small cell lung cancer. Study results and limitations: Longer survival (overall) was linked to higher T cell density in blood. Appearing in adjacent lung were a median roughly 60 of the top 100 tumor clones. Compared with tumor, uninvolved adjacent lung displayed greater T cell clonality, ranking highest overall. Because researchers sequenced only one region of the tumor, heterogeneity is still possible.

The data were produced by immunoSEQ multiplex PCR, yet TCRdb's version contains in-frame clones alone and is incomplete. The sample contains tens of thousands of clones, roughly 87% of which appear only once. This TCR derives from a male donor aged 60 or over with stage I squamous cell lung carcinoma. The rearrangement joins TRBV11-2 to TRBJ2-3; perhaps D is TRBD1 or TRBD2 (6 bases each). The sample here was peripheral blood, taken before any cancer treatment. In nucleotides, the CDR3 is TGTGCCAGCAGCTACGTGGGGGGCCTTTCGGATACGCAGTATTTT. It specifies CASSYVGGLSDTQYF.